This T cell receptor (beta chain) originates from a study of blood T cell repertoires in COVID-19. Generated by immunoSEQ multiplex PCR, the TCRdb table keeps only in-frame clones and is missing some. The sample consists of roughly 230,000 clones, 80% to 90% of them appearing once. CDR1 is MNHEY and CDR2 is SVGEGT in the germline V gene. This CDR3 region has 16 residues. The V end lost 0 bases, the J end lost 4 bases, and 13 bases lay between the germline ends. This clone occurred once. The chain is built from TRBV6-2 or TRBV6-3 and TRBJ1-5; maybe TRBD1 (6 bases). The sequence was obtained from a woman between 45 and 60 years old who had been exposed to COVID-19. The sample taken for sequencing was PBMCs or T cells enriched from blood (not recorded which). CDR3 sequence: CASSYSKGTLNQPQHF. The DNA for the CDR3 is TGTGCCAGCAGTTACTCGAAAGGGACATTGAATCAGCCCCAGCATTTT.